These T cell receptor beta chains were read from a single sample in a study of graft-versus-host responses after intestinal transplantation. Profiling relied on immunoSEQ multiplex PCR, and the TCRdb table lists in-frame clones only, not all of them. The table has about 81,000 clones, 91% seen once. What these receptors recognize is not known. Specimen: unstimulated CD4+ T cells sorted from spleen or lymph node cells, collected before transplant. These receptors came from a human donor who was the organ donor for an intestinal transplant. The CDR3 runs from the conserved cysteine through the conserved F or W. The D gene is left open where the match is weak. Size values are once, few and many counts, or a class for expanded clones, and some rows have none.

d_call,clone_size,j_call,v_call,cdr3_nt,cdr3_aa
TRBD1,NA,TRBJ2-3,TRBV5-6,TGTGCCAGCAGCCCATGGACAGGGAACGGAGATACGCAGTATTTT,CASSPWTGNGDTQYF
NA,NA,TRBJ1-2,TRBV19,TGTGCCAGTAGTATTCGTTCCCAGGCCGGGGGATATGGCTACACCTTC,CASSIRSQAGGYGYTF
TRBD1,NA,TRBJ1-1,TRBV4-1,TGCGCCAGCAGCCAAGAGGGCCGGACAGGGTCCACTGAAGCTTTCTTT,CASSQEGRTGSTEAFF
TRBD2,NA,TRBJ2-7,TRBV27,TGTGCCAGCAGTTCGACTAGCGGGGGCTACGAGCAGTACTTC,CASSSTSGGYEQYF
NA,NA,TRBJ1-6,TRBV5-1,TGCGCCAGCAGGGAGTCCTATAATTCACCCCTCCACTTT,CASRESYNSPLHF
NA,few,TRBJ2-1,TRBV28,TGTGCCAGCAGTCCCCACTGGACATACAATGAGCAGTTCTTC,CASSPHWTYNEQFF
NA,NA,TRBJ2-5,TRBV2,TGTGCCAGCAGTCCTAACCTAGGAGAGACCCAGTACTTC,CASSPNLGETQYF
NA,NA,TRBJ2-1,TRBV5-1,TGCGCCAGCAGCCCGGCACCACGGGAGTTATACAATGAGCAGTTCTTC,CASSPAPRELYNEQFF
NA,NA,TRBJ1-1,TRBV7-9,TGTGCCAGCAGCTTAGTTCCGGAGCGGAACACTGAAGCTTTCTTT,CASSLVPERNTEAFF
TRBD2,NA,TRBJ2-6,TRBV10-3,TGTGCCATCAGAAAACAGGGCGGGGGGTCTGGGGCCAACGTCCTGACTTTC,CAIRKQGGGSGANVLTF
NA,NA,TRBJ2-7,TRBV5-1,TGCGCCAGTTACCGGGACAATGAATCCTACGAGCAGTACTTC,CASYRDNESYEQYF
NA,NA,TRBJ2-7,TRBV7-6,TGTGCCAGCAGCTTATCTCCTCCGTCTACAGGGATCTCCTACGAGCAGTACTTC,CASSLSPPSTGISYEQYF
TRBD1,NA,TRBJ2-7,TRBV15,TGTGCCACCAGCAGAGCGTTTTCGTCGGGACAGGGGCTCGGCGAGCAGTACTTC,CATSRAFSSGQGLGEQYF
NA,NA,TRBJ1-2,TRBV14,TGTGCCAGCAGCCAAGCCGGAAGGGGTGATGGCTACACCTTC,CASSQAGRGDGYTF
TRBD1,NA,TRBJ2-2,TRBV2,TGTGCCAGCAGGGGACAGGGGACCGGGGAGCTGTTTTTT,CASRGQGTGELFF
TRBD1,NA,TRBJ1-2,TRBV29-1,TGCAGCGTTTTCGGGACAGCTAACTATGGCTACACCTTC,CSVFGTANYGYTF
TRBD1,once,TRBJ1-4,TRBV23-1,TGCGCCAGCAGTCAACCGGGACAGGGGGAGAGTGAATCTAATGAAAAACTGTTTTTT,CASSQPGQGESESNEKLFF
NA,NA,TRBJ2-6,TRBV27,TGTGCCAGCAGTCACACAGGTGCTGGGGCCAACGTCCTGACTTTC,CASSHTGAGANVLTF
TRBD2,NA,TRBJ2-5,TRBV2,TGTGCCAGCAGTGTAATAGCGGGGTCAGGAGAGACCCAGTACTTC,CASSVIAGSGETQYF
TRBD2,NA,TRBJ2-1,TRBV9,TGTGCCAGCAGCGTTGACTTGGCGGGAGACAATGAGCAGTTCTTC,CASSVDLAGDNEQFF
TRBD1,NA,TRBJ1-2,TRBV6-6,TGTGCCAGCAGCCCTGGACAGGGTGGGGGCGGCTACACCTTC,CASSPGQGGGGYTF
NA,NA,TRBJ1-2,TRBV7-2,TGTGCCAGCAGCTTAGGTTTGCGGGGTACGAGCTACACCTTC,CASSLGLRGTSYTF
NA,NA,TRBJ2-1,TRBV10-1,TGCGCCAGCAGCCTATACAGTTTTGAGCAGTTCTTC,CASSLYSFEQFF
TRBD1,NA,TRBJ2-2,TRBV6-6,TGTGCCAGCAGTGATGGGGACAGTCGAGCCGGGGAGCTGTTTTTT,CASSDGDSRAGELFF
TRBD2,NA,TRBJ2-5,TRBV5-1,TGCGCCAGCAGCTTGGGGATCGCCGGGACTACGTACCAAGAGACCCAGTACTTC,CASSLGIAGTTYQETQYF
TRBD1,NA,TRBJ1-2,TRBV30,TGTGCCTGGACCCGGTCAGGGGGTAAATATGGCTACACCTTC,CAWTRSGGKYGYTF
NA,NA,TRBJ2-7,TRBV21-1,TGTGCCAGCAGCAAAGCGCTGGCAGGGAGGTCCTACGAGCAGTACTTC,CASSKALAGRSYEQYF
TRBD2,few,TRBJ2-7,TRBV27,TGTGCCAGCAGTTCCAGACTAGCGTCCTACGAGCAGTACTTC,CASSSRLASYEQYF
NA,NA,TRBJ1-6,TRBV4-1,TGCGCCAGCAGCCAAGATGGCCACAGGGCGTATTCACCCCTCCACTTT,CASSQDGHRAYSPLHF
NA,NA,TRBJ1-2,TRBV2,TGTGCCAGCGGGGGGAACCCCGCAGGGGGCTACACCTTC,CASGGNPAGGYTF
TRBD1,NA,TRBJ1-3,TRBV10-3,TGTGCCATCAGTGAGTCAAGAGGGGCGACAGGGTCAGGAAACACCATATATTTT,CAISESRGATGSGNTIYF
NA,NA,TRBJ1-1,TRBV4-2,TGTGCCAGCAGCCAAGATCAGGGGCTGGAACCTGAAGCTTTCTTT,CASSQDQGLEPEAFF
TRBD2,NA,TRBJ2-5,TRBV7-2,TGTGCCAGCAGCTTAAAATGGGAGGGCCCGGGGACCCAGTACTTC,CASSLKWEGPGTQYF
NA,NA,TRBJ2-7,TRBV5-1,TGCGCCAGCAGCTTGGTAGCCTACGAGCAGTACTTC,CASSLVAYEQYF
TRBD2,NA,TRBJ2-1,TRBV19,TGTGCCAGTAGTATACTAGCGGGAATTAACAATGAGCAGTTCTTC,CASSILAGINNEQFF
NA,NA,TRBJ1-5,TRBV28,TGTGCCAGCGTACGAAGGGGGAGGGGACGTCAGCCCCAGCATTTT,CASVRRGRGRQPQHF
TRBD1,NA,TRBJ1-1,TRBV28,TGTGCCAGCAGTTCCGCGGGACAGGCGAACACTGAAGCTTTCTTT,CASSSAGQANTEAFF
TRBD2,NA,TRBJ2-7,TRBV10-2,TGCGCCAGCTGGGATAGCGGGGGGCCGACCTACGAGCAGTACTTC,CASWDSGGPTYEQYF
NA,NA,TRBJ1-2,TRBV15,TGTGCCACCAGCCAGGACGGGGGGCGGAGTGGCTACACCTTC,CATSQDGGRSGYTF
NA,NA,TRBJ1-3,TRBV15,TGTGCCACCAGCAGAACAGGTGATTCTGGAAACACCATATATTTT,CATSRTGDSGNTIYF
TRBD2,NA,TRBJ2-1,TRBV28,TGTGCCAGCAGTTTCGAGGGACTAGCGGGACCCTCAACCTACAATGAGCAGTTCTTC,CASSFEGLAGPSTYNEQFF
NA,once,TRBJ1-1,TRBV19,TGTGCCAGTAGCCAGGTGGGTACGAACACTGAAGCTTTCTTT,CASSQVGTNTEAFF
TRBD1,NA,TRBJ1-2,TRBV28,TGTGCCAGCAGTTCAGGGACAGGGCCGACTAACTATGGCTACACCTTC,CASSSGTGPTNYGYTF
NA,once,TRBJ1-6,TRBV19,TGTGCCAGTAGTATAGATCGGGTGGTCTCGGATTCACCCCTCCACTTT,CASSIDRVVSDSPLHF
TRBD2,NA,TRBJ2-2,TRBV4-2,TGTGCCAGCAGCTTGGGGCTAGCGGGTTACACCGGGGAGCTGTTTTTT,CASSLGLAGYTGELFF
NA,NA,TRBJ2-3,TRBV7-9,TGTGCCAGCAGCTTACTAGGGGTGGGCACAGATACGCAGTATTTT,CASSLLGVGTDTQYF
NA,NA,TRBJ2-1,TRBV28,TGTGCCAGCAGGGGTGGCGGACTACGCTACAATGAGCAGTTCTTC,CASRGGGLRYNEQFF
NA,NA,TRBJ2-3,TRBV13,TGTGCCAGCAGCTTTGGAGCCTCCGGAGATACGCAGTATTTT,CASSFGASGDTQYF
TRBD1,NA,TRBJ2-5,TRBV6-5,TGTGCCAGCAGTTACGTTTCGACAGGGCAAGAGACCCAGTACTTC,CASSYVSTGQETQYF
NA,few,TRBJ2-7,TRBV7-6,TGTGCCAGCAGCTTAATGGGGAGTGAGAGGAACGAGCAGTACTTC,CASSLMGSERNEQYF
TRBD2,NA,TRBJ2-1,TRBV5-1,TGCGCCAGCAGCCCGGGACTAGCGAAGTACAATGAGCAGTTCTTC,CASSPGLAKYNEQFF
TRBD1,NA,TRBJ1-4,TRBV27,TGTGCCAGCAGTTTTAGGGACAGGAAAAGGGGGCTTAGTGAAAAACTGTTTTTT,CASSFRDRKRGLSEKLFF